Shown below are 29 T cell receptor beta chains from a single sample sequenced in a study of cytomegalovirus exposure and HLA in healthy donors. PCR primers comprised 60 Vbeta and 13 Jbeta primers. The protocol was immunoSEQ multiplex PCR, while the TCRdb copy is restricted to in-frame clones and leaves out a portion. The sample has approximately 150,000 clones, approximately 70% seen once. Sample: PBMCs. The receptors derive from a woman aged 18-29 years in good health and CMV-seropositive.

The chain links TRBV10-1 to TRBJ1-5; D gene uncertain. The CDR3 spans 13 residues. Trimming removed 9 bases at V and 3 bases at J, with 12 bases between. CDR1 and CDR2 from the germline V gene are WNHNN and SYGVQD (reference sequence). The CDR3 DNA reads TGCGCCAGATCGTCGGGTCCCAATCAGCCCCAGCATTTT. It translates to CARSSGPNQPQHF.

This clone was observed a few times. This CDR3 is CASSQEVAGLSDTQYF. CDR3 coding DNA: TGCGCCAGCAGCCAAGAGGTAGCGGGGTTGTCAGATACGCAGTATTTT. V and J are TRBV4-3 and TRBJ2-3, with 8 bases identical to TRBD2. V was pared by 0 bases and J by 4 bases, with 6 bases of the junction left unmatched. Germline CDR1 reads LGHNA; CDR2 reads YSLEER. The CDR3 loop spans 16 amino acids.

The CDR3, as DNA: TGTGCCAGCAGCACCGGACAGCCGAGCTCTGGAAACACCATATATTTT. It encodes CASSTGQPSSGNTIYF. The chain employs TRBV5-5 and TRBJ1-3, with D possibly matching TRBD1 (6 bases). CDR1 is SGHKS, CDR2 YYEKEE, per germline (reference sequence). With 4 bases removed from V and 0 bases from J, the gap between germline ends came to 14 bases. The CDR3 has 16 amino acids.

This rearrangement joins TRBV13 to TRBJ2-7, with D possibly TRBD2 on 5 matching bases. CDR1 and CDR2 from the germline V gene are PRHDT and FYEKMQ (reference sequence). The CDR3 is 13 amino acids. V gave up 5 bases and J gave up 6 bases, with 14 bases separating them. The DNA for the CDR3 is TGTGCCAGCAGCCCCCCGGGGAGACCCGAGCAGTACTTC. Protein product: CASSPPGRPEQYF.

On this clone itself: At one end the junction does not follow the germline gene, possibly because of a read error. The V call is TRBV5-1, the J call TRBJ1-1, with D unclear. This CDR3 spans 12 amino acids. Germline V lookup: CDR1 SGHRS, CDR2 YFSETQ. The CDR3: CASSANAGEALF. In DNA, the CDR3 is TGCGCCAGCAGCGCGAATGCAGGTGAAGCTCTCTTT.

The V call is TRBV5-1, the J call TRBJ2-5; the D is unclear. The end of the DNA fits TRBJ2-7 better, so the J call may be wrong. CDR1 is SGHRS, CDR2 YFSETQ, per germline. This CDR3 has 15 amino acids. The CDR3: CASSSVGTENYEQYF. The DNA for the CDR3 is TGCGCCAGCAGCTCGGTGGGCACCGAGAATTACGAGCAGTACTTC.

The chain recombines TRBV6-4 with TRBJ1-2; 8 bases align to TRBD1. This CDR3 has 15 amino acids. The J segment lost 8 bases and the V segment lost 6 bases, leaving 14 bases of the junction unmatched. Germline values: CDR1 MRHNA, CDR2 SNTAGT. CDR3 sequence reads: CASSASAGTGYGYTF. CDR3 DNA sequence: TGTGCCAGCAGCGCCTCAGCCGGGACAGGTTACGGCTACACCTTC.

The rearrangement uses TRBV14 and TRBJ1-6, with D possibly being TRBD1 (6 bases). Germline V CDR1 and CDR2: SGHDN, FVKESK. CDR3 length: 17 amino acids. Trimming left V 0 bases short and J 9 bases short, with 18 bases between. In DNA, the CDR3 is TGTGCCAGCAGCCAAGATCCCGGACAGTCCATCGGTTCACCCCTCCACTTT. It encodes CASSQDPGQSIGSPLHF.

CDR3 bases: TGTGCCAGCAGCTTCCGGACAGGGGTCGGCACAGATACGCAGTATTTT. This gives the protein CASSFRTGVGTDTQYF. The chain combines TRBV7-9 with TRBJ2-3; 9 bases fit TRBD1. Germline loops: CDR1 SEHNR, CDR2 FQNEAQ (reference sequence). V lost 3 bases, J lost 1 base, and 5 bases stayed unmatched. This CDR3 has 16 residues.

This chain links TRBV4-2 with TRBJ1-4; D perhaps matches TRBD1 (6 bases). The germline gives CDR1 LGHNA, CDR2 YNFKEQ. Trimming removed 5 bases from V and 5 bases from J, with 21 bases in between. This CDR3 region has 17 residues. The CDR3 DNA follows: TGTGCCAGCAGCTTGAGGGGGGGCGGGACCCCGAATGAAAAACTGTTTTTT. Its protein is CASSLRGGGTPNEKLFF.

A note on this clone: One junction end does not reproduce the germline sequence, and a read error may be involved. The J gene is TRBJ1-1, the V gene TRBV27; no clear D. CDR3 length: 13 amino acids. In germline, CDR1 is MNHEY, CDR2 SMNVEV (reference sequence). The CDR3 is CASSFSGNSEAFF. As DNA, the CDR3 is TGTGCCAGCAGTTTTTCGGGGAACTCTGAAGCTTTCTTT.

This clone was recorded a few times. CDR3: CASSFAHLAKNIQYF. As DNA, the CDR3 is TGTGCCAGCAGTTTCGCACATCTAGCCAAAAACATTCAGTACTTC. The rearrangement joins TRBV27 to TRBJ2-4; no clear D gene. The V end lost 3 bases, the J end lost 0 bases, and 9 bases lay between the germline ends. CDR1 is MNHEY, CDR2 SMNVEV, per germline (reference sequence). The CDR3 covers 15 residues.

V usage is TRBV29-1 and J usage is TRBJ1-3; D remains ambiguous. Germline V gene sequence: CDR1 SQVTM, CDR2 ANQGSEA. This CDR3 is built from 12 residues. With 1 base removed from V and 7 bases from J, the gap between germline ends came to 8 bases. This CDR3 reads CSVEVSPNTIYF. The CDR3 DNA sequence: TGCAGCGTTGAAGTATCCCCCAACACCATATATTTT.

The chain recombines TRBV7-2 with TRBJ2-2; 7 bases align to TRBD1. This CDR3 contains 14 residues. The germline V gene has CDR1 SGHTA and CDR2 FQGNSA. J was trimmed by 5 bases and V by 5 bases; bases with no gene match: 5. The CDR3 region has the DNA TGTGCCAGCAGCGGCCGGGACAGAACCGGGGAGCTGTTTTTT. Protein: CASSGRDRTGELFF.

The rearrangement uses TRBV28 and TRBJ2-7, with 8 nucleotides matching TRBD1. Germline values: CDR1 MDHEN, CDR2 SYDVKM. With V trimmed by 6 bases and J by 1 base, 8 bases remained unmatched. The CDR3 is 15 residues long. CDR3 residues: CASRSGQGWSYEQYF. CDR3 in DNA: TGTGCCAGCAGATCCGGACAGGGATGGTCCTACGAGCAGTACTTC.

V gene TRBV13 combines with J gene TRBJ1-4; D may be TRBD1 (5 bases). V was trimmed by 0 bases and J by 3 bases, leaving 5 bases between them. Germline V lookup: CDR1 PRHDT, CDR2 FYEKMQ (reference sequence). The CDR3 runs 14 residues. The CDR3 nucleotides are TGTGCCAGCAGCTTAGGAGGGGCTAATGAAAAACTGTTTTTT. It specifies CASSLGGANEKLFF.

Concerning this clone: Compared with germline, one end of the junction differs, possibly owing to a read error. J is TRBJ1-5 and V is TRBV5-4; no reliable D call. Germline values: CDR1 SGHNT, CDR2 YYREEE (reference sequence). CDR3 length equals 13 residues. The CDR3 is CASSQEVSQPQHF. CDR3 nucleotide sequence: TGCGCCAGCAGCCAAGAAGTAAGCCAGCCCCAGCATTTT.

This sequence joins TRBV15 and TRBJ1-3, with 7 positions matching TRBD1. V lost 5 bases to trimming and J lost 4 bases; unmatched junction nucleotides: 8. In germline, CDR1 is LNHNV, CDR2 YYDKDF (reference sequence). The CDR3 length is 15 residues. In nucleotides, the CDR3 is TGTGCCACCAGCCCAAGACAGGGTTTAGGAAACACCATATATTTT. Translated, it gives CATSPRQGLGNTIYF.

The rearrangement uses TRBV19 and TRBJ2-7; TRBD1 agrees at 7 bases. Trimming at V came to 1 base and at J to 0 bases, leaving 6 bases not matched to a gene. The CDR3 has 16 residues. Per the germline V gene, CDR1 is LNHDA and CDR2 is SQIVND (reference sequence). The CDR3 coding sequence is TGTGCCAGTAGTATAGTCCCGCAGGGGGACTCCTACGAGCAGTACTTC. As protein: CASSIVPQGDSYEQYF.

The gene calls are TRBV5-1 and TRBJ1-1, with D uncertain. The CDR3 is 14 residues long. The V gene's germline CDR1 is SGHRS and CDR2 YFSETQ. Trimming cost V 2 bases and J 0 bases, with 8 bases left between them. CDR3 in DNA: TGCGCCAGCAGCTTTTCAGTGATGAACACTGAAGCTTTCTTT. This encodes CASSFSVMNTEAFF.

This clone was seen more than once but under ten times. The chain links TRBV14 to TRBJ2-1; D possibly corresponds to TRBD2 (6 bases). V lost 5 bases to trimming and J lost 7 bases, with 15 bases between them. CDR1 SGHDN and CDR2 FVKESK come from the germline V gene. The CDR3 has 14 amino acids. The CDR3 bases are TGTGCCAGCAGCGCCCGGGGGTGGTGGAATGAGCAGTTCTTC. Encoded protein: CASSARGWWNEQFF.

The rearrangement links TRBV27 to TRBJ2-1, with 9 positions matching TRBD2. V was clipped by 5 bases and J by 6 bases; unmatched bases: 5. The CDR3 runs to 14 residues. Germline V lookup: CDR1 MNHEY, CDR2 SMNVEV (reference sequence). The CDR3 protein is CASSTSGGLNEQFF. In DNA, the CDR3 is TGTGCCAGCAGTACAAGCGGGGGGCTCAATGAGCAGTTCTTC.

A few counts support this clone. The chain is built from TRBV5-6 and TRBJ1-5; 7 nucleotides line up with TRBD1. The germline CDR1 and CDR2 sequences are SGHDT and YYEEEE. The CDR3 has 15 residues. Trimming took 0 bases from V and 6 from J; bases not matched to a gene: 6. Here the CDR3 reads CASSLGTGTAQPQHF. CDR3 DNA sequence: TGTGCCAGCAGCTTGGGGACAGGAACTGCTCAGCCCCAGCATTTT.

The chain employs TRBV9 and TRBJ1-6; D might be TRBD1 (5 bases). This CDR3 region has 14 residues. Germline assignment: CDR1 SGDLS and CDR2 YYNGEE. The V and J ends lost 4 bases and 7 bases respectively, with 12 bases between them. The CDR3 bases are TGTGCCAGCAGCCCGCGACAGCCAAATTCACCCCTCCACTTT. Translation gives CASSPRQPNSPLHF.

This chain links TRBV27 with TRBJ1-1, with 7 bases identical to TRBD1. There are 16 residues in the CDR3. Germline values: CDR1 MNHEY, CDR2 SMNVEV (reference sequence). The trim removed 2 bases at V and 0 bases at J, leaving 6 bases unmatched. CDR3 sequence reads: CASSLIPGQLNTEAFF. Written as DNA, the CDR3 is TGTGCCAGCAGTTTAATCCCGGGACAGTTGAACACTGAAGCTTTCTTT.

In nucleotides, the CDR3 is TGTGCCTGGCGCCCGCAGGAAACTTATGGCTACACCTTC. It encodes CAWRPQETYGYTF. This chain uses TRBV30 with TRBJ1-2; D is unresolved. Deletions cut 5 bases from V and 5 bases from J, with 15 bases between. CDR3 size: 13 residues. Germline lookup yields CDR1 GTSNPN and CDR2 SVGIG (reference sequence).

The chain employs TRBV7-6 and TRBJ2-5, with 8 positions matching TRBD2. The trim removed 1 base at V and 5 bases at J, leaving 6 bases unmatched. Per the germline V gene, CDR1 is SGHVS and CDR2 is FNYEAQ. This CDR3 has 15 amino acids. CDR3 in DNA: TGTGCCAGCAGCTTAGTTCGTAGCGGGGCGGAGACCCAGTACTTC. Protein sequence: CASSLVRSGAETQYF. Full variable domain (rest looked up from reference TRBV7-6 and TRBJ2-5): GAGVSQSPRYKVTKRGQDVALRCDPISGHVSLYWYRQALGQGPEFLTYFNYEAQQDKSGLPNDRFSAERPEGSISTLTIQRTEQRDSAMYRCASSLVRSGAETQYFGPGTRLLVL.

This clone appeared a few times. The chain combines TRBV4-3 with TRBJ1-2, with D possibly matching TRBD1 (6 bases). Germline V CDR1 and CDR2: LGHNA, YSLEER. The CDR3 sequence is 14 residues long. V gave up 5 bases and J gave up 6 bases, with 16 bases separating them. CDR3 amino acids: CASSEGWGLDGYTF. Here the CDR3 DNA reads TGCGCCAGCAGCGAGGGGTGGGGGCTTGATGGCTACACCTTC.

The gene calls are TRBV30 and TRBJ1-6, with D maybe TRBD1 (5 bases). CDR3 length: 20 amino acids. Trimming removed 0 bases at V and 3 bases at J, with 24 bases between. Germline-derived CDR1 and CDR2 are GTSNPN and SVGIG (reference sequence). DNA of the CDR3: TGTGCCTGGAGTGTACTTACGCCCGTATCTGGGGCCGGCTATAATTCACCCCTCCACTTT. The encoded protein is CAWSVLTPVSGAGYNSPLHF.